This is a list of T cell receptor beta chains from one sample in a study of neurological immune-mediated disorders. TCRdb recomputed calls from the 5' RACE reads with MiXCR, one row per CDR3 protein. Of about 46,000 distinct CDR3 sequences detected, around 4% appear once; the ten largest clones hold 5.7%. The sample comprised PBMCs. These receptor sequences come from a woman in her sixties with multiple sclerosis. The CDR3 runs from the conserved cysteine through the conserved F or W. A D gene is named only where the DNA matches it firmly. For some rows the clone size is stated as once, few or many, or as a class when expanded; others skip it.

abundance | j_gene | d_gene | v_gene | CDR3nt | CDR3aa
many | TRBJ1-1 | - | TRBV12-3/TRBV12-4 | TGTGCCAGCAGTTTAGACAGGGTAATTGGTGAAGCTTTCTTT | CASSLDRVIGEAFF
many | TRBJ1-2 | - | TRBV5-1 | TGCGCCAGCAGCCTCGAGACCTCCTATGGCTACACCTTC | CASSLETSYGYTF
many | TRBJ2-2 | - | TRBV5-1 | TGCGCCAGCAGCCCCAACTCGAACACCGGGGAGCTGTTTTTT | CASSPNSNTGELFF
- | TRBJ2-7 | - | TRBV7-2 | TGTGCCAGCAGCTTCCGAGGCTACGAGCAGTACTTC | CASSFRGYEQYF
many | TRBJ2-3 | - | TRBV10-3 | TGTGCCATCGCGGGCGTGTTTAGCACAGATACGCAGTATTTT | CAIAGVFSTDTQYF
many | TRBJ2-3 | - | TRBV19 | TGTGCCAGTAGTGTGGGACGAGAAACGGATACGCAGTATTTT | CASSVGRETDTQYF
- | TRBJ2-3 | - | TRBV24-1 | TGTGCCACCAGTGATCCCTCTACCGGCACAGATACGCAGTATTTT | CATSDPSTGTDTQYF
many | TRBJ2-7 | - | TRBV20-1 | TGCAGTGCTAGAGATTTCGGCCCTGGATCCTACGAGCAGTACTTC | CSARDFGPGSYEQYF
- | TRBJ1-1 | - | TRBV5-1 | TGCGCCAGCAGCAGGGGACAAGAGAACACTGAAGCTTTCTTT | CASSRGQENTEAFF
few | TRBJ2-1 | - | TRBV6-1 | TGTGCCATTTCGCGGTTCTCCTACAATGAGCAGTTCTTC | CAISRFSYNEQFF
many | TRBJ2-7 | - | TRBV5-1 | TGCGCCAGCAGAACTGGACAGACCTCCGAGCAGTACTTC | CASRTGQTSEQYF
many | TRBJ2-3 | - | TRBV5-1 | TGCGCCAGCAGCTCCCCGGACAGTAGGTTGGATACGCAGTATTTT | CASSSPDSRLDTQYF
- | TRBJ2-5 | - | TRBV10-2 | TGCGCCAGCAGAAAGGACAGGGAGGGTGAGACCCAGTACTTC | CASRKDREGETQYF
many | TRBJ2-1 | TRBD2 | TRBV5-1 | TGCGCCAGCAGCTTGGCAGCTAGCGGCTACAATGAGCAGTTCTTC | CASSLAASGYNEQFF
- | TRBJ2-3 | - | TRBV27 | TGTGCCAGCAGTACATGGGGGTGGACAGATACGCAGTATTTT | CASSTWGWTDTQYF
- | TRBJ1-1 | - | TRBV7-3 | TGTGCCAGCAGCTTACAAGGGGGTGACACTGAAGCTTTCTTT | CASSLQGGDTEAFF
many | TRBJ2-3 | - | TRBV20-1 | TGCAGTGCCCAAGAACTGGGGGACTTTACCACAGATACGCAGTATTTT | CSAQELGDFTTDTQYF
many | TRBJ2-3 | - | TRBV5-1 | TGCGCCAGCAGCTTTACTACAGATACGCAGTATTTT | CASSFTTDTQYF
- | TRBJ2-3 | - | TRBV7-2 | TGTGCCAGCAGCCTTTCCAGTAATACGCAGTATTTT | CASSLSSNTQYF
many | TRBJ1-2 | TRBD1 | TRBV20-1 | TGCAGTGCTGGGGACAGGGTGATGAAGGGCTACACCTTC | CSAGDRVMKGYTF
many | TRBJ1-5 | - | TRBV7-3 | TGTGCCAGCAGCCCTACCCCGAATCAGCCCCAGCATTTT | CASSPTPNQPQHF
many | TRBJ1-1 | - | TRBV20-1 | TGCAGTGCCGAATTCACGGCCTCCGGGGCTTTCTTT | CSAEFTASGAFF
- | TRBJ2-1 | - | TRBV14 | TGTGCCAGCAGCCAAGACGTCCCGTCCTACAATGAGCAGTTCTTC | CASSQDVPSYNEQFF
few | TRBJ2-3 | - | TRBV18 | TGTGCCAGCTCACCATTAGTCGCGGATACGCAGTATTTT | CASSPLVADTQYF
many | TRBJ1-3 | TRBD1 | TRBV20-1 | TGCAGTGCTAGATCCCGGGACAGGGGAAACACCATATATTTT | CSARSRDRGNTIYF
few | TRBJ2-5 | - | TRBV7-9 | TGTGCCAGCAGCTTCCTGCAGGGGAATGTGGAGACCCAGTACTTC | CASSFLQGNVETQYF
many | TRBJ2-5 | TRBD2 | TRBV10-2 | TGCGCCAGCAGTGAGTTGGGACTAGCGGCCAAAGAGACCCAGTACTTC | CASSELGLAAKETQYF
many | TRBJ2-6 | - | TRBV5-1 | TGCGCCAGCAGCTGGGGCGCAGGGCTCTCTGGGGCCAACGTCCTGACTTTC | CASSWGAGLSGANVLTF
- | TRBJ2-1 | TRBD2 | TRBV7-8 | TGTGCCAGCAGCGCCCTAGCGGGGGGTCAAGATGAGCAGTTCTTC | CASSALAGGQDEQFF
few | TRBJ1-6 | TRBD1 | TRBV5-1 | TGCGCCAGCAGCTTGGAAGGGACAGCGGCCAATTCACCCCTCCACTTT | CASSLEGTAANSPLHF
many | TRBJ1-1 | - | TRBV3-2 | TGTGCCAGCAGCCAAAACGACAGGGCCACTGAAGCTTTCTTT | CASSQNDRATEAFF
few | TRBJ1-5 | - | TRBV7-2 | TGTGCCAGCAGCTTAACCTATTCCGGTCAGCCCCAGCATTTT | CASSLTYSGQPQHF
many | TRBJ2-1 | TRBD1 | TRBV24-1 | TGTGCCACCAGTGATTTATTGGGGACAGGCAACACGAATGAGCAGTTCTTC | CATSDLLGTGNTNEQFF
many | TRBJ2-1 | TRBD2 | TRBV2 | TGTGCCAGCAGTGATTTAGCGGGGGGAAACAATGAGCAGTTCTTC | CASSDLAGGNNEQFF
- | TRBJ1-2 | TRBD1 | TRBV28 | TGTGCCAGCAGTTTTGCAGACAGGGACCTCTATGGCTACACCTTC | CASSFADRDLYGYTF
many | TRBJ2-1 | - | TRBV5-6 | TGTGCCAGCAGCTTGGTTGGCAGAGACAATGAGCAGTTCTTC | CASSLVGRDNEQFF
many | TRBJ2-3 | - | TRBV4-1 | TGCGCCAGCAGCCAAGATTTCTACCTCAGCACAGATACGCAGTATTTT | CASSQDFYLSTDTQYF
few | TRBJ2-5 | - | TRBV24-1 | TGTGCCACCAGTAGTACCGACCAAGAGACCCAGTACTTC | CATSSTDQETQYF
many | TRBJ2-1 | TRBD2 | TRBV4-1 | TGCGCCAGCAGCCAACCTAGCGGGGGCTACGATGAGCAGTTCTTC | CASSQPSGGYDEQFF
many | TRBJ2-1 | TRBD2 | TRBV20-1 | TGCAGCGATAAACTGACGGGAGGACCGAGGCAGTTCTTC | CSDKLTGGPRQFF
- | TRBJ2-1 | - | TRBV7-9 | TGTGCCAGCAGCCCGCATGGTCGGGCCGGTGTTAATGAGCAGTTCTTC | CASSPHGRAGVNEQFF